This passage covers 11 T cell receptor beta chains from one sample sequenced in a study of shared clonotypes between healthy human individuals. Sequenced by immunoSEQ multiplex PCR; TCRdb stores in-frame clones only, minus some. This table holds 950,000 to 1,100,000 clones, 75% found once. Sequenced material: memory CD4+ T cells sorted from blood. Subset defined: CD45RA-negative fraction. The origin of the receptors is a man aged 18 to 30 in good health.

This chain joins TRBV7-2 and TRBJ1-4; possible D gene TRBD1, 6 bases. V was clipped by 6 bases and J by 5 bases, with 25 bases between them. Per germline, CDR1 SGHTA and CDR2 FQGNSA. CDR3 length: 18 amino acids. The CDR3 loop is CASSATGPYSAVNEKLFF. CDR3 nucleotide sequence: TGTGCCAGCAGTGCTACAGGGCCCTACTCGGCCGTAAATGAAAAACTGTTTTTT.

The chain couples TRBV5-4 to TRBJ1-1; D unresolved. Per germline, CDR1 SGHNT and CDR2 YYREEE (reference sequence). V lost 0 bases and J lost 1, with 10 bases in between. CDR3 size: 15 residues. The CDR3 spells CASSLGGWENTEAFF. The CDR3 DNA sequence: TGTGCCAGCAGCTTGGGGGGTTGGGAGAACACTGAAGCTTTCTTT.

This clone is a singleton in its sample. The chain is built from TRBV19 and TRBJ1-5; possibly TRBD1 for D (5 bases). Trimming removed 3 bases at V and 0 bases at J, with 6 bases between. CDR3 length: 14 amino acids. Per the germline V gene, CDR1 is LNHDA and CDR2 is SQIVND (reference sequence). The DNA of the CDR3 is TGTGCCAGTAGTATCGACAGTAGCAATCAGCCCCAGCATTTT. It specifies CASSIDSSNQPQHF. The complete variable domain, with remaining parts taken from reference TRBV19 and TRBJ1-5, reads DGGITQSPKYLFRKEGQNVTLSCEQNLNHDAMYWYRQDPGQGLRLIYYSQIVNDFQKGDIAEGYSVSREKKESFPLTVTSAQKNPTAFYLCASSIDSSNQPQHFGDGTRLSIL.

The genes are TRBV7-8 and TRBJ2-3, with D hard to call. Germline assignment: CDR1 SGHVS and CDR2 FQNEAQ. Trimming cost V 0 bases and J 6 bases, with 7 bases left between them. The CDR3 extends over 13 amino acids. The CDR3 spells CASSLAPSDTQYF. The DNA of the CDR3 is TGTGCCAGCAGCTTAGCACCCTCGGATACGCAGTATTTT.

The chain uses TRBV7-2 and TRBJ2-7; 7 positions agree with TRBD2. Germline trimming cut 5 bases from V and 6 bases from J; bases unmatched to any gene: 10. The germline CDR1 and CDR2 sequences are SGHTA and FQGNSA. CDR3 length: 14 amino acids. The CDR3 reads CASSATGTIPEQYF. CDR3 bases: TGTGCCAGCAGCGCAACCGGGACTATACCCGAGCAGTACTTC.

The V gene is TRBV6-1, the J gene TRBJ1-5; 10 bases line up with TRBD1. The germline V gene has CDR1 MNHNS and CDR2 SASEGT. The junction had 5 bases not matched to a gene; V was cut back by 0 bases and J by 6 bases. This CDR3 is 16 amino acids long. For the CDR3, the DNA is TGTGCCAGCAGTGAAGCGGACAGGGGGGGTGCTCAGCCCCAGCATTTT. Translation gives CASSEADRGGAQPQHF.

The V and J genes are TRBV19 and TRBJ2-7; 8 nucleotides align to TRBD1. Germline loops: CDR1 LNHDA, CDR2 SQIVND (reference sequence). V lost 4 bases and J lost 3; bases outside the gene matches: 11. The CDR3 spans 16 residues. CDR3 region: CASSTQGQGTNYEQYF. In DNA, the CDR3 is TGTGCCAGTAGTACACAAGGACAGGGAACAAACTACGAGCAGTACTTC.

As for this clone: Germline is not matched at one junction end, which may reflect a read error. This specimen includes other DNA sequences encoding the same CDR3. V and J are TRBV10-3 and TRBJ2-7; weak D call: TRBD1 (6 bases). The length of the CDR3 is 12 residues. The germline CDR1 and CDR2 sequences are ENHRY and SYGVKD. The CDR3 spells CAISVRGDEQYF. CDR3 coding DNA: TGCGCCATCAGCGTCAGGGGCGACGAGCAGTACTTC.

The V and J genes are TRBV9 and TRBJ2-7; 9 bases line up with TRBD2. CDR3 size: 17 residues. J lost 5 bases, V lost 0 bases, and 12 bases had no gene match. Germline loops: CDR1 SGDLS, CDR2 YYNGEE. This CDR3 reads CASSVGQGGSGSHEQYF. The CDR3, as DNA: TGTGCCAGCAGCGTAGGACAGGGAGGTAGCGGGAGCCACGAGCAGTACTTC. The whole variable domain, filled in from reference TRBV9 and TRBJ2-7, reads DSGVTQTPKHLITATGQRVTLRCSPRSGDLSVYWYQQSLDQGLQFLIQYYNGEERAKGNILERFSAQQFPDLHSELNLSSLELGDSALYFCASSVGQGGSGSHEQYFGPGTRLTVT.

The CDR3 DNA reads as TGCGCCAGCAGCCGTTTTGCCACAGATACGCAGTATTTT. It specifies CASSRFATDTQYF. The J gene is TRBJ2-3, the V gene TRBV5-1; unclear D gene. Trimming pared 4 bases from V and 2 bases from J, leaving 8 bases between. This CDR3 contains 13 residues. Germline CDR1 SGHRS, CDR2 YFSETQ.

V is TRBV10-3 and J is TRBJ1-2; D perhaps matches TRBD1 (5 bases). Trimming removed 3 bases at V and 5 bases at J, with 13 bases between. This CDR3 is 14 amino acids long. CDR1 and CDR2 (germline): ENHRY, SYGVKD. The CDR3: CAISDPVREYGYTF. DNA of the CDR3: TGTGCCATCAGTGATCCCGTCAGGGAATATGGCTACACCTTC.